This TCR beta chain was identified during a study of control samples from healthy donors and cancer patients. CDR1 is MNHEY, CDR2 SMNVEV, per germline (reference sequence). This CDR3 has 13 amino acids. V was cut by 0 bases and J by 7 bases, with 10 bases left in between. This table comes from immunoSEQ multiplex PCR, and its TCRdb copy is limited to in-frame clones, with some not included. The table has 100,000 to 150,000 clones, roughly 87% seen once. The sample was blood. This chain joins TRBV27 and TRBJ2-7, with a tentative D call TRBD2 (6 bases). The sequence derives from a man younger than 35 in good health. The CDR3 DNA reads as TGTGCCAGCAGTTTATCGGGGACTGGGGAGCAGTACTTC. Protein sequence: CASSLSGTGEQYF.